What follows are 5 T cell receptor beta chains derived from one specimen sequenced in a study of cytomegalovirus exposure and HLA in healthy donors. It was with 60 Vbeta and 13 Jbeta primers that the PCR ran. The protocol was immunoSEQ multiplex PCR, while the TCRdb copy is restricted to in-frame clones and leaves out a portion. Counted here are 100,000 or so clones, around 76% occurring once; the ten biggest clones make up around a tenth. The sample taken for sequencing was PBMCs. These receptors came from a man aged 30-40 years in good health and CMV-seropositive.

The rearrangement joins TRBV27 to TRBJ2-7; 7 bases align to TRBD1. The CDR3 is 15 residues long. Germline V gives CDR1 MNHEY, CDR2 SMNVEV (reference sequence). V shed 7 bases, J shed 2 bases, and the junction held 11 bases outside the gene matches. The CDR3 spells CASKPRDRPTYEQYF. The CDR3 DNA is TGTGCCAGCAAACCCCGGGACAGACCAACCTACGAGCAGTACTTC.

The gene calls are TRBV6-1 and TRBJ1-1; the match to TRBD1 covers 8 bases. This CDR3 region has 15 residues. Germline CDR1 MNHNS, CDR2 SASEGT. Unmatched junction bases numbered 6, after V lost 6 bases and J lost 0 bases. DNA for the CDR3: TGTGCCAGCAGGAACTGGACAGGGCTGAACACTGAAGCTTTCTTT. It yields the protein CASRNWTGLNTEAFF.

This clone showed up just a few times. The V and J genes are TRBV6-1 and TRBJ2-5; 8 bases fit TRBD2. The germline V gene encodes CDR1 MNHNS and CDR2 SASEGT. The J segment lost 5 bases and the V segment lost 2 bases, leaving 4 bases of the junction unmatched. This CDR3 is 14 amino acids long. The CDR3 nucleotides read TGTGCCAGCAGTGAACCCCGGGGGGGGGAGACCCAGTACTTC. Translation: CASSEPRGGETQYF.

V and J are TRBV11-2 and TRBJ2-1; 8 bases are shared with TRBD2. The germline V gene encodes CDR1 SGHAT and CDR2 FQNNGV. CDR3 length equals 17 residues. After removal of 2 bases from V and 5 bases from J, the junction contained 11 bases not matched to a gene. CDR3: CASSLLDGGGPNNEQFF. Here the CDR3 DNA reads TGTGCCAGCAGCTTATTGGATGGCGGGGGGCCGAACAATGAGCAGTTCTTC. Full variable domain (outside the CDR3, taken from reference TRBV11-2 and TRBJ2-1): EAGVAQSPRYKIIEKRQSVAFWCNPISGHATLYWYQQILGQGPKLLIQFQNNGVVDDSQLPKDRFSAERLKGVDSTLKIQPAKLEDSAVYLCASSLLDGGGPNNEQFFGPGTRLTVL.

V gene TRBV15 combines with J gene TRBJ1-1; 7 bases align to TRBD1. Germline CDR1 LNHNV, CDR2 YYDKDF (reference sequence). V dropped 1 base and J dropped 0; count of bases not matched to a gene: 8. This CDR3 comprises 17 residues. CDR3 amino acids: CATSRVRTGTMNTEAFF. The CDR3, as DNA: TGTGCCACCAGCAGAGTGAGGACAGGTACGATGAACACTGAAGCTTTCTTT.